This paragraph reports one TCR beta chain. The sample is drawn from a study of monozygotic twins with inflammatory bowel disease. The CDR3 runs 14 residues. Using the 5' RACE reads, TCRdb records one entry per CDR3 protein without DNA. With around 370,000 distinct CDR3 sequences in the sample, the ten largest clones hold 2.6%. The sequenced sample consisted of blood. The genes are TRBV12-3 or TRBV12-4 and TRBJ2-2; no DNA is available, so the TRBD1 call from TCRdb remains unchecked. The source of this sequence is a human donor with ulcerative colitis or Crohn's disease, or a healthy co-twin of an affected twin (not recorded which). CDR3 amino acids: CAGSTGGFTGELFF.